This T cell receptor (beta chain) was sequenced in a study of PD-1 blockade in classical Hodgkin lymphoma. Whole-study findings and limits: Relapsed/refractory patients reportedly had the lowest baseline TCR diversity, below newly diagnosed patients, who were below healthy donors. CD4+ TCR diversity, unlike CD8+, climbed significantly by C4D1.

The protocol was immunoSEQ multiplex PCR, while the TCRdb copy is restricted to in-frame clones and leaves out a portion. This table has 90,000 to 95,000 clones, 89% appearing once. Germline CDR1 and CDR2: MDHEN and SYDVKM. CDR3 length: 14 residues. The J segment lost 5 bases and the V segment lost 2 bases, leaving 5 bases of the junction unmatched. In regard to this clone: Antigen specificity is unknown.

Every one of the patients relapsed after autologous stem cell transplantation (brentuximab vedotin exposure was variable). The sequenced sample was peripheral blood mononuclear cells (PBMCs), obtained before the second cycle of nivolumab. The TCR originated in a human donor with classical Hodgkin lymphoma. The chain links TRBV28 to TRBJ2-7; 8 bases are a match to TRBD1. CDR3 amino acids: CASSLMDRDHEQYF. In DNA form, the CDR3 reads TGTGCCAGCAGTTTAATGGACAGGGACCACGAGCAGTACTTC.